This T cell receptor (beta chain) was sequenced during a study of chemoradiotherapy in HPV16-positive cancers. Study outcomes and limitations: Non-HPV-specific T cells did not expand in tumors during treatment, whereas candidate HPV-specific clones and E7-related motifs did. For HPV16-positive patients, expanding HPV-responsive T cells associated with longer recurrence-free survival.

Repeated repertoire sampling spanned the course of chemoradiotherapy. TCRdb's table, derived via immunoSEQ multiplex PCR, lists solely in-frame clones and lacks some. This table has 10,000 or so clones, roughly 78% appearing once. This clone was found a few times. Antigen specificity is unknown. CDR3 size: 11 residues. V was clipped by 5 bases and J by 13 bases, with 12 bases between them. Per the germline V gene, CDR1 is MDHEN and CDR2 is SYDVKM. The TCR sequence derives from a human donor with HPV-associated anogenital cancer. The sample was gathered from a patient who underwent chemoradiotherapy. This chain connects TRBV28 to TRBJ1-5; tentatively, D is TRBD1 (5 bases). CDR3 residues: CASSQQDLQHF. The CDR3 bases are TGTGCCAGCAGTCAACAGGATCTTCAGCATTTT.